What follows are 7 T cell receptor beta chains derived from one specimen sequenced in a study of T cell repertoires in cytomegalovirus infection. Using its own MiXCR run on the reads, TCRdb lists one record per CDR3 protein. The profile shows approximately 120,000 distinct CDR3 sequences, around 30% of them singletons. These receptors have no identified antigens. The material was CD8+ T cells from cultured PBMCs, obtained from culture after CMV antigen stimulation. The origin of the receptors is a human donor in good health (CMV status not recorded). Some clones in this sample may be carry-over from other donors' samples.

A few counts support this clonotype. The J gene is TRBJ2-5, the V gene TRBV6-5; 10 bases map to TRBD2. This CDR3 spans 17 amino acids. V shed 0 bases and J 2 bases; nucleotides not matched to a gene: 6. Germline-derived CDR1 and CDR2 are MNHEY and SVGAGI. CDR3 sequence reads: CASSYSRTSGDQETQYF. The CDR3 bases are TGTGCCAGCAGTTACTCGAGGACTAGCGGAGATCAAGAGACCCAGTACTTC.

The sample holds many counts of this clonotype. The CDR3 coding sequence is TGTGCCAGCAGCTTACGAGTGGGGGCTCGGGAGCAGTACTTC. It specifies CASSLRVGAREQYF. The gene calls are TRBV7-2 and TRBJ2-7; possibly TRBD1 for D (6 bases). V was clipped by 2 bases and J by 7 bases, with 15 bases between them. The V gene's germline CDR1 is SGHTA and CDR2 FQGNSA. This CDR3 is built from 14 residues.

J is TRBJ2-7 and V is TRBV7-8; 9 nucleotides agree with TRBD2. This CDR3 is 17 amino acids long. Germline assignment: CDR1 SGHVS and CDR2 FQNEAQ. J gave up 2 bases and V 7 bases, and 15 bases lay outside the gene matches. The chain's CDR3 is CASNNFGIAGDPYEQYF. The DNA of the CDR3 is TGTGCCAGCAACAATTTTGGGATAGCGGGGGATCCCTACGAGCAGTACTTC.

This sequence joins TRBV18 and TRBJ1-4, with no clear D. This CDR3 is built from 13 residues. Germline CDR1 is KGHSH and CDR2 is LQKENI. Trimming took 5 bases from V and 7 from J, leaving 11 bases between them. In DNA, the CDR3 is TGTGCCAGCTCAGAGGGTCGAGTTGAAAAACTGTTTTTT. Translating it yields CASSEGRVEKLFF.

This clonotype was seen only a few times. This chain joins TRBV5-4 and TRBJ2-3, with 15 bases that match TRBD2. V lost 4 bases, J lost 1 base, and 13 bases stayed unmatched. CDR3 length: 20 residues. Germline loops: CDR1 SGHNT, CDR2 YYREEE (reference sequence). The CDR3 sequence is CASSPSPGLAGGLGTDTQYF. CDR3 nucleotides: TGTGCCAGCAGCCCCAGTCCCGGACTAGCGGGGGGGCTGGGCACAGATACGCAGTATTTT.

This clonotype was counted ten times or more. The CDR3 bases are TGTGCCAGCAGTCCCCGGAACGAGGGCCCACAAGGCGAGCAGTACTTC. It yields the protein CASSPRNEGPQGEQYF. The chain carries TRBV6-1 and TRBJ2-7; possible D gene TRBD2, 5 bases. This CDR3 has 16 amino acids. The V and J ends lost 5 bases and 6 bases respectively, with 23 bases between them. Germline V lookup: CDR1 MNHNS, CDR2 SASEGT.

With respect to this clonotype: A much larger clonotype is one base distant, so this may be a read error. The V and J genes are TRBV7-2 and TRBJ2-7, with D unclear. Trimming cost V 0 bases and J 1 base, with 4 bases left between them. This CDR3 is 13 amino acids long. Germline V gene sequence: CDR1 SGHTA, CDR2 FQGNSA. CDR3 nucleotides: TGTACCAGCAGCTTAGCCGGATCCTACGAGCAGTACTTC. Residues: CTSSLAGSYEQYF.